This TCR beta chain was captured in a study of CD8 T cells in ankylosing spondylitis. Study-level results: Reported data indicate significant enrichment of disease-linked clones within matched ankylosing spondylitis synovial fluid.

As for this clonotype: The target antigen is unknown.

Per the germline V gene, CDR1 is MNHEY and CDR2 is SVGEGT. The ends lost 7 bases at V and 3 bases at J; junction bases unmatched: 11. This CDR3 spans 15 amino acids. TCRdb passed the 5' RACE reads through MiXCR, listing each CDR3 protein once. The table includes around 18,000 distinct CDR3 sequences, 7% to 10% detected once. Sequences were obtained from blood. The chain combines TRBV6-2 or TRBV6-3 with TRBJ2-7, with 8 positions matching TRBD1. The receptor's source is a male donor with ankylosing spondylitis or in good health (not recorded which). The CDR3 reads CASTKGQGMGYEQYF. CDR3 in DNA: TGTGCCAGCACCAAAGGACAGGGAATGGGCTACGAGCAGTACTTC.